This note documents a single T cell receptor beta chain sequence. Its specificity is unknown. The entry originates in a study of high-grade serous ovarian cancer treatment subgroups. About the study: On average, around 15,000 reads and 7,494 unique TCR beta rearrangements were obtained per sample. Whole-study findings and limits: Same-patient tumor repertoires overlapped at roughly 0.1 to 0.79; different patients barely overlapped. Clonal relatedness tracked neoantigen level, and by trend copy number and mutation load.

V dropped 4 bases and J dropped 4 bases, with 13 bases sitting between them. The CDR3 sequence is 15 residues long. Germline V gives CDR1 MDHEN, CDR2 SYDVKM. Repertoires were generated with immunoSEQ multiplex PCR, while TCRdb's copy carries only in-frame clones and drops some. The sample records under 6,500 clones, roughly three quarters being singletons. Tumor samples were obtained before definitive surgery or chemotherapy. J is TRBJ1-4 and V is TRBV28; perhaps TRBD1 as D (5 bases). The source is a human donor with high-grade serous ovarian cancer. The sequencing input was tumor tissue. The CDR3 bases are TGTGCCAGCAGTTGGCTAACAGGTTATAATGAAAAACTGTTTTTT. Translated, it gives CASSWLTGYNEKLFF.